This T cell receptor beta chain was sequenced during a study of blood T cell repertoires in COVID-19. Across the whole study: From the United States, Italy and Spain came samples of acute and convalescent COVID-19. PBMCs, B-cell-depleted T cells, or T cells were the source of the cDNA or gDNA that made up the material.

The CDR3 is 12 residues long. CDR1 is KGHDR and CDR2 is SFDVKD in the germline V gene. The ends were cut back, 5 bases at V and 4 bases at J, with 7 bases in the middle. Original methodology: The assay estimated nucleated cells by amplifying reference gene primers. The assay was immunoSEQ multiplex PCR, and TCRdb's table has in-frame clones only and misses some. V, J and clone size are those of that table, while D and trimming were read from the DNA. The sample lists around 320,000 clones, about 82% occurring once. The sequencing input was peripheral blood. The source of this sequence is a human donor in a cohort sampled during active COVID-19. The gene calls are TRBV24-1 and TRBJ2-5; a weak D match, TRBD2 (5 bases). CDR3 nucleotide sequence: TGTGCCACCAGTGGAGGGAGAGAGACCCAGTACTTC. This codes for CATSGGRETQYF.